This T cell receptor (beta chain) was recorded in a study of shared clonotypes between healthy human individuals. About the research overall: For every donor, three CD4 naive, three CD4 memory, two CD8 naive and one CD8 memory plates were used. Whole-study results and caveats: Incompleteness in sorted-subset sequencing, despite large depth, was shown by rarefaction. An effect of sequencing depth on clonotype sharing among donors was expected.

Sequenced by immunoSEQ multiplex PCR; TCRdb stores in-frame clones only, minus some. The sample lists over a million clones; approximately 98.5% were seen once. This clone has just one count. Its antigen remains unknown. V shed 4 bases, J shed 1 base, and the junction held 6 bases outside the gene matches. Germline-derived CDR1 and CDR2 are SNHLY and FYNNEI. This CDR3 contains 17 residues. This TCR came from a man aged 25-45 years in good health. This chain links TRBV2 with TRBJ2-1; 11 positions agree with TRBD2. The sequenced sample was naive CD4+ T cells sorted from blood. The sample's subset: CD45RA+ positively selected. The CDR3 loop reads CASSGAGLAGSYNEQFF. CDR3 nucleotides: TGTGCCAGCAGTGGCGCAGGACTAGCGGGTTCCTACAATGAGCAGTTCTTC.